Below, 22 T cell receptor beta chains from the same sample are listed, as sequenced in a study of glioma-infiltrating T cells after dendritic cell vaccination. Generated by immunoSEQ multiplex PCR, the TCRdb table keeps only in-frame clones and is missing some. The sample contains roughly 87,000 clones, 80% to 85% of which appear only once. Time point described: after dendritic cell vaccination, including at tumor progression/relapse. Sequenced material: blood, taken after dendritic cell vaccination. The source of these receptors is a human donor with glioblastoma.

The J gene is TRBJ2-1, the V gene TRBV7-9; weak D call: TRBD1 (5 bases). Germline V gene lookup returns CDR1 SEHNR and CDR2 FQNEAQ (reference sequence). This CDR3 contains 12 residues. V was clipped by 6 bases and J by 6 bases, with 9 bases between them. The CDR3 region is CASRNDSNEQFF. The CDR3 DNA sequence: TGTGCCAGCAGGAATGACAGCAATGAGCAGTTCTTC.

J is TRBJ1-6 and V is TRBV4-1; D remains ambiguous. Germline CDR1 MGHRA, CDR2 YSYEKL. CDR3 length: 13 residues. With 0 bases removed from V and 9 bases from J, the gap between germline ends came to 6 bases. The CDR3 region has the DNA TGCGCCAGCAGCCAAGAGAGGCCTTCACCCCTCCACTTT. Residues: CASSQERPSPLHF.

The chain employs TRBV5-6 and TRBJ1-1; no reliable D call. This CDR3 is 14 amino acids long. V lost 0 bases to trimming and J lost 1 base, with 7 bases between them. The V gene's germline CDR1 is SGHDT and CDR2 YYEEEE. The CDR3 sequence is CASSLGATNTEAFF. The CDR3 nucleotides are TGTGCCAGCAGCTTGGGGGCTACGAACACTGAAGCTTTCTTT.

This chain joins TRBV4-1 and TRBJ1-5; D gene unclear. Trimming stripped 0 bases from V and 9 bases from J, with 6 bases between. Germline V lookup: CDR1 MGHRA, CDR2 YSYEKL. The CDR3 extends over 12 amino acids. As DNA, the CDR3 is TGCGCCAGCAGCCAAGAGGCTGGGCCCCAGCATTTT. Translation: CASSQEAGPQHF.

The gene calls are TRBV5-6 and TRBJ2-7, with D maybe TRBD1 (6 bases). CDR1 and CDR2 from the germline V gene are SGHDT and YYEEEE. The CDR3 contains 14 residues. V shed 0 bases and J shed 5 bases, with 12 bases lying between them. CDR3 nucleotide sequence: TGTGCCAGCAGCTTGGAGGGACAAGGCAACGAGCAGTACTTC. Protein sequence: CASSLEGQGNEQYF.

V gene TRBV4-2 combines with J gene TRBJ1-2; weak D call: TRBD1 (5 bases). The CDR3 totals 16 residues. Trimming left V 1 base short and J 2 bases short, with 14 bases between. Germline assignment: CDR1 LGHNA and CDR2 YNFKEQ. In DNA, the CDR3 is TGTGCCAGCAGCCAAGGGGGGGTCCAAAGAAACTATGGCTACACCTTC. The encoded protein is CASSQGGVQRNYGYTF.

In its sample, this clone was seen once. The chain links TRBV5-1 to TRBJ2-7, with D possibly matching TRBD1 (6 bases). This CDR3 is built from 13 residues. Germline V lookup: CDR1 SGHRS, CDR2 YFSETQ. Trimming shortened V by 1 base and J by 4 bases, and 9 bases separated the two germline ends. CDR3 bases: TGCGCCAGCAGCTTGACACAGGGTTACGAGCAGTACTTC. Protein product: CASSLTQGYEQYF.

This chain connects TRBV5-6 to TRBJ2-2, with a weak D call TRBD2 (6 bases). There are 15 residues in the CDR3. Trimming took 0 bases from V and 5 from J, leaving 11 bases between them. The germline V gene encodes CDR1 SGHDT and CDR2 YYEEEE. The CDR3 protein is CASSLVIRGTGELFF. DNA for the CDR3: TGTGCCAGCAGCTTGGTCATCCGGGGGACCGGGGAGCTGTTTTTT. The full variable domain, rest sourced from reference TRBV5-6 and TRBJ2-2, is DAGVTQSPTHLIKTRGQQVTLRCSPKSGHDTVSWYQQALGQGPQFIFQYYEEEERQRGNFPDRFSGHQFPNYSSELNVNALLLGDSALYLCASSLVIRGTGELFFGEGSRLTVL.

This clone was observed at least ten times. CDR3 in DNA: TGCGCCAGCAGCGAACCATTAACAGAGTACTATGGCTACACCTTC. It is translated as CASSEPLTEYYGYTF. This chain joins TRBV4-1 and TRBJ1-2; no clear D gene. Germline lookup yields CDR1 MGHRA and CDR2 YSYEKL. Trimming took 5 bases from V and 3 from J, leaving 16 bases between them. This CDR3 is built from 15 residues.

The chain's CDR3 is CASSATTRWDSGANVLTF. CDR3 nucleotides: TGTGCCAGCAGCGCAACGACTAGATGGGACTCTGGGGCCAACGTCCTGACTTTC. The chain combines TRBV9 with TRBJ2-6, with D possibly matching TRBD2 (6 bases). The length of the CDR3 is 18 residues. Trimming took 3 bases from V and 0 from J, leaving 16 bases between them. Germline CDR1 SGDLS, CDR2 YYNGEE.

The chain employs TRBV7-9 and TRBJ1-1; D uncertain. Germline loops: CDR1 SEHNR, CDR2 FQNEAQ (reference sequence). V was cut by 5 bases and J by 5 bases, with 12 bases left in between. This CDR3 is built from 13 residues. The CDR3 protein is CASSAEGWTEAFF. The CDR3 region has the DNA TGTGCCAGCAGCGCAGAGGGCTGGACTGAAGCTTTCTTT.

This chain joins TRBV10-2 and TRBJ1-2; possible D gene TRBD1, 5 bases. The CDR3 consists of 14 residues. Germline V gene data show CDR1 as WSHSY and CDR2 as SAAADI. V gave up 3 bases and J gave up 3 bases, with 11 bases separating them. CDR3 in amino acids: CASSDPGRDYGYTF. In nucleotides, the CDR3 is TGCGCCAGCAGTGACCCGGGCAGGGACTATGGCTACACCTTC.

The V gene is TRBV5-1, the J gene TRBJ2-7; D perhaps matches TRBD2 (5 bases). V was cut by 0 bases and J by 1 base, with 14 bases left in between. CDR3 length: 16 residues. Germline V gene lookup returns CDR1 SGHRS and CDR2 YFSETQ. CDR3 sequence: CASSLEVGLLSYEQYF. CDR3 in DNA: TGCGCCAGCAGCTTGGAGGTCGGACTCCTATCCTACGAGCAGTACTTC.

This clone has more than one count but fewer than ten. The chain employs TRBV5-4 and TRBJ1-2; 8 bases agree with TRBD1. The length of the CDR3 is 13 residues. V lost 0 bases, J lost 7 bases, and 2 bases stayed unmatched. Germline V CDR1 and CDR2: SGHNT, YYREEE (reference sequence). The CDR3 sequence: CASSLAGGVGYTF. CDR3 nucleotide sequence: TGTGCCAGCAGCTTGGCAGGGGGCGTTGGCTACACCTTC.

V is TRBV4-2 and J is TRBJ2-4; D gene unclear. Germline CDR1 and CDR2: LGHNA and YNFKEQ. The V gene lost 0 bases and the J gene lost 6 bases, with 6 bases spanning the gap. This CDR3 region has 13 residues. This CDR3 reads CASSQDPGNIQYF. CDR3 bases: TGTGCCAGCAGCCAAGATCCCGGAAACATTCAGTACTTC.

This clone has more than one count but fewer than ten. The V call is TRBV5-4, the J call TRBJ1-2; D perhaps matches TRBD1 (6 bases). The V end lost 2 bases, the J end lost 3 bases, and 14 bases lay between the germline ends. This CDR3 contains 15 residues. Germline V gene sequence: CDR1 SGHNT, CDR2 YYREEE (reference sequence). The CDR3 nucleotides are TGTGCCAGCAGCTTACAGGGTTTTGATGACTATGGCTACACCTTC. Residues: CASSLQGFDDYGYTF.

The chain joins TRBV2 to TRBJ1-2; TRBD1 matches 8 bases. CDR1 SNHLY and CDR2 FYNNEI come from the germline V gene. CDR3 size: 15 residues. After removal of 2 bases from V and 5 bases from J, the junction contained 7 bases not matched to a gene. CDR3 sequence (DNA): TGTGCCAGCAGTGAATCGGAGAGACAGGGGTATGGCTACACCTTC. Translating gives CASSESERQGYGYTF.

This chain connects TRBV19 to TRBJ1-2; 7 bases line up with TRBD1. Per germline, CDR1 LNHDA and CDR2 SQIVND (reference sequence). The CDR3 sequence is 14 residues long. V shed 3 bases and J 4 bases; nucleotides not matched to a gene: 5. CDR3 sequence: CASSMGPGGYGYTF. In DNA form, the CDR3 reads TGTGCCAGTAGTATGGGGCCAGGGGGCTATGGCTACACCTTC.

There are a few counts of this clone. The chain couples TRBV20-1 to TRBJ1-1; tentatively, D is TRBD1 (5 bases). Trimming shortened V by 3 bases and J by 7 bases, and 9 bases separated the two germline ends. The CDR3 contains 11 residues. Germline CDR1 reads DFQATT; CDR2 reads SNEGSKA (reference sequence). CDR3 sequence reads: CSARPTGEAFF. The DNA for the CDR3 is TGCAGTGCTAGGCCTACAGGTGAAGCTTTCTTT.

This clone was detected once. This chain connects TRBV5-8 to TRBJ2-7; TRBD1 agrees at 9 bases. V gave up 1 base and J gave up 3 bases; unmatched junction bases: 5. This CDR3 spans 15 amino acids. Germline V CDR1 and CDR2: SGHTS, YDEGEE. The CDR3 coding sequence is TGTGCCAGCAGCTTGTCGGGACAGGGAGGCTACGAGCAGTACTTC. It translates to CASSLSGQGGYEQYF.

The chain links TRBV4-1 to TRBJ2-7, with a tentative D call TRBD1 (5 bases). The CDR3 consists of 13 residues. Germline CDR1 is MGHRA and CDR2 is YSYEKL. With 5 bases removed from V and 2 bases from J, the gap between germline ends came to 10 bases. The CDR3 DNA reads TGCGCCAGCAGCTTAGTAGGGGCCTACGAGCAGTACTTC. This encodes CASSLVGAYEQYF.

This chain connects TRBV29-1 to TRBJ1-2, with 8 positions matching TRBD1. The CDR3 is 13 amino acids. V shed 6 bases, J shed 3 bases, and the junction held 6 bases outside the gene matches. The germline V gene has CDR1 SQVTM and CDR2 ANQGSEA. CDR3 DNA: TGCAGCGTAAGGACAGGGTCGGACTATGGCTACACCTTC. Its protein is CSVRTGSDYGYTF. The whole variable domain, remainder taken from reference TRBV29-1 and TRBJ1-2, is SAVISQKPSRDICQRGTSLTIQCQVDSQVTMMFWYRQQPGQSLTLIATANQGSEATYESGFVIDKFPISRPNLTFSTLTVSNMSPEDSSIYLCSVRTGSDYGYTFGSGTRLTVV.